This T cell receptor beta chain was sequenced during a study of shared clonotypes between healthy human individuals. Trimming stripped 4 bases from V and 5 bases from J, with 6 bases between. The CDR3 is 12 amino acids. Germline loops: CDR1 SEHNR, CDR2 FQNEAQ (reference sequence). The naive CD8 population came from CD45RO-negative cells selected for CCR7, without terminally differentiated effector memory CD45RA+ cells. Measured with immunoSEQ multiplex PCR; TCRdb has only the in-frame clones, and not every one. The sample has 1.5 million to 2.5 million clones, about 95% seen once; the top ten hold 1.2%.

The V and J genes are TRBV7-9 and TRBJ2-1; D gene uncertain. The material sequenced was naive CD8+ T cells sorted from blood. This clonotype was obtained from a young man in good health. Here the CDR3 reads CASSYPNNEQFF. CDR3 DNA: TGTGCCAGCAGCTATCCAAACAATGAGCAGTTCTTC.